This section outlines one TCR beta chain sequence together with its context. The antigen remains unidentified. As the method for making TCR beta libraries, quantitative 5'-RACE with molecular barcodes was used. TCRdb fed the 5' RACE reads into MiXCR, producing one record per CDR3 protein. The sample consists of 200,000 to 250,000 distinct CDR3 sequences, about 10% of them appearing once. The CDR3 runs to 11 residues. V was pared by 10 bases and J by 4 bases, with 10 bases between. These data originate in a study of CD8 T cells in ankylosing spondylitis. The study, taken as a whole, reports: In reactive arthritis synovial fluid and blood, some motif variants had been reported before. The disease-linked clones had a CD8+ phenotype and low blood frequencies. A motif in TCR beta, a set of under ten highly homologous variants, appeared characteristic of ankylosing spondylitis blood.

The chain recombines TRBV12-3 or TRBV12-4 with TRBJ2-5; D tentatively reads TRBD1 or TRBD2 (6 bases each). The clonotype originates from a male donor with ankylosing spondylitis or in good health (not recorded which). Sequences were obtained from blood, either unsorted or a sorted T cell fraction (not recorded which). CDR3 in DNA: TGTGCCACTGGAGGGGGAGAGACCCAGTACTTC. It yields the protein CATGGGETQYF.